This TCR beta chain was sequenced during a study of blood T cell repertoires in COVID-19. Study-wide background: From T cells, B-cell-depleted T cells, or PBMCs came the material, which was cDNA or gDNA.

TCRdb's table, derived via immunoSEQ multiplex PCR, lists solely in-frame clones and lacks some. The top ten hold 3% to 3.5% of the sample, which has roughly 130,000 clones, about 80% seen once. CDR1 is PRHDT, CDR2 FYEKMQ, per germline (reference sequence). The CDR3 runs 14 residues. Trimming took off 3 bases at V and 2 bases at J, with 10 bases between the two ends. J is TRBJ1-1 and V is TRBV13; D is possibly TRBD1 (5 bases). This clonotype was obtained from a woman of 80 years or more with acute or convalescent COVID-19. The source material was peripheral blood. The CDR3 protein is CASSLTVTNTEAFF. The CDR3, as DNA: TGTGCCAGCAGCTTGACAGTTACAAACACTGAAGCTTTCTTT.